The rows below give T cell receptor beta chains drawn from one sample of a study of regulatory T cells in long-lasting Graves disease. TCRdb called the multiplex PCR reads again in MiXCR, with one record for every CDR3 protein. Found here are about 470,000 distinct CDR3 sequences, about 20% of them singletons; the top ten hold over 7.5%. The sequencing used peripheral blood mononuclear cells (PBMCs), collected when the disease was refractory, from a patient treated with antithyroid drugs. All receptors come from a female donor with Graves disease. Both conserved end residues are part of each CDR3. A D gene is named only where the DNA matches it firmly. Not all rows give a size; the values are once, few, many and, for expanded clones, a class.

d_gene	j_gene	v_gene	len	abundance	CDR3aa	CDR3nt
TRBD1	TRBJ1-6	TRBV10-2	14	NA	CATDWGTGRSPLHF	TGCGCCACCGACTGGGGGACAGGGCGGTCACCCCTCCACTTT
TRBD2	TRBJ2-7	TRBV28	18	once	CASSSTPISGRALYEQYF	TGTGCCAGCAGTTCGACCCCAATCAGCGGGAGAGCCCTTTACGAGCAGTACTTC
NA	TRBJ1-1	TRBV5-1	14	NA	CASSPGGDVGEAFF	TGCGCCAGCAGCCCCGGGGGGGATGTAGGTGAAGCTTTCTTT
NA	TRBJ2-7	TRBV5-6	14	few	CASSPGRFPYEQYF	TGTGCCAGCAGCCCGGGAAGGTTTCCGTACGAGCAGTACTTC
NA	TRBJ2-7	TRBV7-9	14	NA	CASSSEMEGLEQYF	TGTGCCAGCAGCTCCGAAATGGAGGGCCTCGAGCAGTACTTC
TRBD1	TRBJ2-7	TRBV18	15	many	CASSPPGQGKNEQYF	TGTGCCAGCTCACCACCGGGACAGGGCAAGAACGAGCAGTACTTC
NA	TRBJ1-6	TRBV7-8	15	many	CASSLARGELSPLHF	TGTGCCAGCAGCTTAGCAAGAGGGGAGCTTTCACCCCTCCACTTT
NA	TRBJ2-5	TRBV7-8	13	NA	CASSLDGVRAQYF	TGTGCCAGCAGCTTAGATGGGGTGAGGGCCCAGTACTTC
NA	TRBJ2-3	TRBV28	13	NA	CASRETGTPTQYF	TGTGCCAGCCGCGAAACCGGGACTCCAACGCAGTATTTT
NA	TRBJ2-2	TRBV29-1	11	few	CSVAGAGELFF	TGCAGCGTTGCGGGGGCCGGGGAGCTGTTTTTT
TRBD2	TRBJ2-5	TRBV6-1	15	many	CASRPSGQFGETQYF	TGTGCCAGCAGACCTAGCGGCCAATTTGGGGAGACCCAGTACTTC
NA	TRBJ1-1	TRBV28	13	NA	CASSLPSDTEAFF	TGTGCCAGCAGCCTGCCAAGCGACACTGAAGCTTTCTTT
NA	TRBJ1-5	TRBV20-1	11	NA	CSARAGGGEHF	TGCAGTGCGAGAGCTGGAGGGGGGGAGCATTTT
TRBD1	TRBJ1-1	TRBV6-1	14	many	CASRETGIGSEAFF	TGTGCCAGCAGAGAGACAGGGATCGGTTCTGAAGCTTTCTTT
NA	TRBJ2-7	TRBV10-1	14	many	CASSESGRLNEQYF	TGCGCCAGCAGTGAGTCAGGCAGGCTCAACGAGCAGTACTTC
TRBD2	TRBJ2-7	TRBV20-1	14	few	CSATGTSVSYEQYF	TGCAGTGCCACCGGGACTAGCGTCTCCTACGAGCAGTACTTC
NA	TRBJ1-1	TRBV6-5	16	many	CASSYSWQTGNTEAFF	TGTGCCAGCAGTTACTCGTGGCAGACTGGGAACACTGAAGCTTTCTTT
TRBD2	TRBJ2-7	TRBV29-1	14	NA	CSVMLAGNAYEQYF	TGCAGCGTGATGCTAGCGGGTAACGCCTACGAGCAGTACTTC
NA	TRBJ1-5	TRBV7-3	14	few	CASSLRTVNQPQHF	TGTGCCAGCAGCTTAAGAACAGTCAATCAGCCCCAGCATTTT
NA	TRBJ1-1	TRBV28	15	many	CASSLFGGSTTEAFF	TGTGCCAGCAGTCTGTTCGGGGGGTCCACCACCGAAGCTTTCTTT
NA	TRBJ2-1	TRBV6-2/TRBV6-3	12	once	CASSWASLEQFF	TGTGCCAGCAGTTGGGCCAGTCTAGAGCAGTTCTTC
NA	TRBJ1-1	TRBV5-1	14	few	CASSPRKTNTEAFF	TGCGCCAGCAGTCCCCGAAAGACGAACACTGAAGCTTTCTTT
NA	TRBJ2-7	TRBV13	16	many	CASSLGTRGISYEQYF	TGTGCCAGCAGCTTAGGGACGAGGGGAATTTCCTACGAGCAGTACTTC
NA	TRBJ1-1	TRBV20-1	11	NA	CSATGATEAFF	TGCAGTGCCACGGGGGCCACTGAAGCTTTCTTT
NA	TRBJ2-5	TRBV7-2	15	many	CASSTPRGGVETQYF	TGTGCCAGCAGCACCCCCCGGGGCGGAGTAGAGACCCAGTACTTC
NA	TRBJ1-1	TRBV11-1	15	many	CASRAHITGNTEAFF	TGTGCCAGCAGAGCCCACATCACAGGTAACACTGAAGCTTTCTTT
NA	TRBJ2-7	TRBV6-5	14	few	CASSYSGGRDEQYF	TGTGCCAGCAGTTACTCGGGGGGGCGCGACGAGCAGTACTTC
TRBD2	TRBJ2-5	TRBV3-1	15	NA	CASSGLAGTGETQYF	TGTGCCAGCTCCGGACTAGCGGGAACAGGAGAGACCCAGTACTTC
NA	TRBJ2-6	TRBV5-1	14	NA	CASSSDPGANVLTF	TGCGCCAGCAGCTCGGACCCTGGGGCCAACGTCCTGACTTTC
NA	TRBJ1-2	TRBV28	13	NA	CASSTRTGRGYTF	TGTGCCAGCAGCACCCGGACCGGGCGAGGCTACACCTTC
TRBD1	TRBJ2-4	TRBV4-1	17	NA	CASSQEGTGLVQNIQYF	TGCGCCAGCAGCCAAGAAGGGACAGGGTTGGTCCAAAACATTCAGTACTTC
TRBD2	TRBJ2-7	TRBV7-9	15	NA	CASSLIAGGLDEQYF	TGTGCCAGCAGCTTAATCGCGGGAGGGCTAGACGAGCAGTACTTC
NA	TRBJ2-7	TRBV30	12	NA	CAWSPNSYEQYF	TGTGCCTGGAGCCCTAACTCCTACGAGCAGTACTTC
NA	TRBJ1-5	TRBV20-1	14	few	CSAFREWENQPQHF	TGCAGTGCGTTCAGGGAGTGGGAAAATCAGCCCCAGCATTTT
NA	TRBJ1-1	TRBV5-8	16	NA	CASSLLVAGPNTEAFF	TGTGCCAGCAGCTTGCTGGTAGCTGGACCGAACACTGAAGCTTTCTTT
NA	TRBJ2-4	TRBV29-1	13	many	CSGSWGAKNIQYF	TGCAGCGGGAGCTGGGGGGCCAAAAACATTCAGTACTTC
TRBD1	TRBJ1-5	TRBV12-3/TRBV12-4	13	once	CASGQGGGQPQHF	TGTGCCAGCGGTCAGGGGGGAGGTCAGCCCCAGCATTTT
TRBD2	TRBJ2-4	TRBV29-1	12	NA	CSVVLAGAIQYF	TGCAGCGTTGTACTAGCGGGGGCAATTCAGTACTTC
NA	TRBJ2-2	TRBV6-5	17	many	CASSYPSEQGNTGELFF	TGTGCCAGCAGTTACCCGTCTGAACAGGGGAACACCGGGGAGCTGTTTTTT
NA	TRBJ1-2	TRBV27	14	NA	CASSFPALGYGYTF	TGTGCCAGCAGTTTCCCCGCGCTGGGCTATGGCTACACCTTC
TRBD1	TRBJ2-7	TRBV27	12	many	CASSSTGVEQYF	TGTGCCAGCAGTTCGACAGGGGTTGAGCAGTACTTC
TRBD1	TRBJ2-5	TRBV5-4	16	NA	CASSRVPGTVEETQYF	TGTGCCAGCAGCCGCGTGCCAGGGACAGTGGAAGAGACCCAGTACTTC